This T cell receptor (beta chain) was sequenced during a study of naive and memory T cell subsets. Germline assignment: CDR1 LGHDT and CDR2 YNNKEL (reference sequence). J gave up 4 bases and V 6 bases, and 5 bases lay outside the gene matches. The CDR3 extends over 13 amino acids. The beta constant-region primer was an equimolar mix of two oligonucleotides covering TRBC1 and TRBC2. The ligated cDNA underwent four PCR rounds using SP2 and nested alpha and beta constant-region primers. TCRdb recomputed calls from the UMI-ligation and nested PCR reads with MiXCR, one row per CDR3 protein. This sample has over 110,000 distinct CDR3 sequences; more than 15% occur once, and the top ten carry about 0.63%. Whole-study results and caveats: Over 85% of naive TCR sequences appeared only once, unlike memory subsets. Activation and differentiation may alter RNA-based TCR counts. Naive and memory subsets had different power law exponents for TCR abundance. Naive repertoires, especially CD8, held a few larger clonotypes, possibly memory cells re-expressing CD45RA.

A few counts support this clonotype. Its antigen is not identified. Alpha and beta libraries were amplified separately from the second PCR onward. Sequences were obtained from naive CD8+ T cells from blood. This rearrangement joins TRBV3-1 to TRBJ1-1, with TRBD1 identical over 7 bases. The clonotype originates from a human donor in good health. DNA for the CDR3: TGTGCCAGCAGTCCTACAGGGGCCACTGAAGCTTTCTTT. This codes for CASSPTGATEAFF.